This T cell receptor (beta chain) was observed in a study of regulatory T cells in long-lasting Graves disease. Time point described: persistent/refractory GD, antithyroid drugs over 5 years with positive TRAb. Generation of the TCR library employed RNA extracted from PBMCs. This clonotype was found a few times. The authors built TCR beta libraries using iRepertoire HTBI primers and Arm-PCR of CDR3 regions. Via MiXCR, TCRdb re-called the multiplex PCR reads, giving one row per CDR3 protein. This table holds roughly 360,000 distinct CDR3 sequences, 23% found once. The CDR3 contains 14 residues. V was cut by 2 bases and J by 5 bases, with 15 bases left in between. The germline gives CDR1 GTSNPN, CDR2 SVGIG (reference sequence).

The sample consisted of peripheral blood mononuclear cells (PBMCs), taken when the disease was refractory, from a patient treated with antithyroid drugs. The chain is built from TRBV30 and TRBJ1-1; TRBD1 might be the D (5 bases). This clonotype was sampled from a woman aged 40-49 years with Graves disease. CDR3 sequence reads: CAWSTGATGTEAFF. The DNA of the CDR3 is TGTGCCTGGAGTACAGGCGCTACGGGTACTGAAGCTTTCTTT. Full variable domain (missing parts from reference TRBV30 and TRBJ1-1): SQTIHQWPATLVQPVGSPLSLECTVEGTSNPNLYWYRQAAGRGLQLLFYSVGIGQISSEVPQNLSASRPQDRQFILSSKKLLLSDSGFYLCAWSTGATGTEAFFGQGTRLTVV.